The count of the clone carrying this T cell receptor beta chain is one. Germline values: CDR1 KGHSH, CDR2 LQKENI. V shed 4 bases and J shed 6 bases, with 12 bases lying between them. The CDR3 length is 13 residues. This sample is part of a study of cytomegalovirus exposure and HLA in healthy donors. PCR was performed using 60 Vbeta and 13 Jbeta primers. Sequencing used immunoSEQ multiplex PCR; TCRdb keeps in-frame clones, though not all of them. The table has around 60,000 clones, over 75% seen once; the top ten hold less than 7%. The receptor comes from a male donor in good health and CMV-seronegative. The sequenced sample was PBMCs. The chain couples TRBV18 to TRBJ1-2; D might be TRBD1 (5 bases). The CDR3 nucleotides read TGTGCCAGCTCACTGGGAGCGGGGGATGGCTACACCTTC. As protein: CASSLGAGDGYTF.